This T cell receptor beta chain was identified during a study of Ad26.COV2.S vaccination and SARS-CoV-2 variants. General observations from the study: Recipients of either vaccine or placebo displayed similar breadth of non-spike TCRs. Once vaccination had occurred, spike-specific CD8+ and CD4+ T cell responses reportedly showed substantial breadth.

Trimming took off 1 base at V and 8 bases at J, with 14 bases between the two ends. This CDR3 spans 14 amino acids. Germline V gene lookup returns CDR1 SEHNR and CDR2 FQNEAQ (reference sequence). The table came from immunoSEQ multiplex PCR; TCRdb's copy has only in-frame clones and leaves some out. The sample consists of about 380,000 clones, about four fifths of them appearing once. Treatment described: around 19 received Ad26.COV2.S at low or high dose, single or two shots; about 5 received placebo; per-sample allocation not given. All samples were drawn on day 63, counting from the first vaccine or placebo injection. This clone was found a few times. As yet, its antigen is unknown.

The sequencing used peripheral blood, collected in a trial of Ad26.COV2.S vaccine versus placebo. This clonotype was sampled from a person aged 18-60 years who received the Ad26.COV2.S COVID-19 vaccine or a placebo. The chain recombines TRBV7-9 with TRBJ1-2, with D possibly TRBD1 on 6 matching bases. CDR3 sequence reads: CASSLVPGARGYTF. The CDR3 DNA is TGTGCCAGCAGCTTAGTCCCGGGGGCGCGCGGCTACACCTTC.